This is a list of T cell receptor beta chains from one sample in a study of human T cells and chemical hapten exposure. MiXCR was run by TCRdb on the RACE reads, yielding one entry per CDR3 protein. The sample lists approximately 350,000 distinct CDR3 sequences; around 7% were seen once. Sequences were derived from whole blood, sampled in connection with sensitization to the hapten diphenylcyclopropenone (DPC). The receptor source for this set is a woman aged 18-29 years with alopecia areata. Some clones in this sample may be carry-over from other donors' samples. Both conserved end residues are part of each CDR3. Clone size is not always given. Where it is, it says once, few, many or a class for expanded clones.

V gene	CDR3 length	J gene	clone size	CDR3 protein
TRBV6-2/TRBV6-3	14	TRBJ2-1	many	CASSWTGAPNEQFF
TRBV2	12	TRBJ1-1	NA	CASSGRGPEAFF
TRBV6-1	14	TRBJ1-4	NA	CASSEWDRNEKLFF
TRBV6-5	17	TRBJ1-3	few	CASSSFGYRDSGNTIYF
TRBV6-2/TRBV6-3	13	TRBJ2-5	many	CASSYANQETQYF
TRBV29-1	15	TRBJ2-3	many	CSARALAGRTDTQYF
TRBV2	13	TRBJ2-7	many	CASSEQGVNEQYF
TRBV6-6	15	TRBJ2-3	few	CASSYVGIGTDTQYF
TRBV4-3	17	TRBJ1-6	NA	CASSINPEGASNSPLHF
TRBV5-6	11	TRBJ2-7	NA	CASSLVGEQYF
TRBV6-5	14	TRBJ2-2	many	CASSFPDWDGELFF
TRBV12-3/TRBV12-4	19	TRBJ1-2	few	CASRRKGRSAAIANYGYTF
TRBV6-5	12	TRBJ1-2	NA	CASIGPFGRYTF
TRBV12-3/TRBV12-4	14	TRBJ1-4	many	CASGDRGRNEKLFF
TRBV7-2	16	TRBJ2-3	many	CASSLRRGGGADTQYF
TRBV25-1	13	TRBJ1-5	many	CASSAGGNQPQHF
TRBV6-5	17	TRBJ2-2	many	CASSYSIAVANTGELFF
TRBV7-3	15	TRBJ1-1	NA	CASSLTGQRNTEAFF
TRBV7-9	16	TRBJ1-4	few	CASSLVRPTLEGKLFF
TRBV6-2/TRBV6-3	13	TRBJ2-1	few	CASSYGGLDEQFF
TRBV7-2	13	TRBJ1-2	many	CASSLTGLGGYTF
TRBV12-3/TRBV12-4	17	TRBJ1-5	few	CASSLSPDRDGNQPQHF
TRBV28	17	TRBJ2-6	NA	CASSSAGAGTGANVLTF
TRBV6-5	14	TRBJ2-5	NA	CASSGTEAQETQYF
TRBV7-9	14	TRBJ2-3	many	CASSLGRGSDTQYF
TRBV9	15	TRBJ2-3	few	CASSPGPGVTDTQYF
TRBV10-1	15	TRBJ2-7	few	CASGILAGVPYEQYF
TRBV28	17	TRBJ2-3	many	CASSLAGGIPWTDTQYF
TRBV12-3/TRBV12-4	14	TRBJ2-2	NA	CASSLRGTAGELFF
TRBV3-1	13	TRBJ1-1	few	CASSQGPRAEAFF
TRBV20-1	14	TRBJ2-5	few	CSAYQLAGQETQYF
TRBV6-2/TRBV6-3	14	TRBJ2-7	NA	CASRRTAVTYEQYF
TRBV6-5	16	TRBJ2-3	NA	CASSYRASGSTDTQYF
TRBV9	16	TRBJ1-6	many	CASSAGRYGGASPLHF
TRBV18	13	TRBJ2-3	many	CASSSTGRDTQYF
TRBV4-1	12	TRBJ1-4	many	CASNQVNEKLFF